This TCR beta chain was profiled in a study of tumor-infiltrating lymphocytes in primary liver carcinoma. Overall study: Cases comprised patients with primary liver carcinoma who received surgical resection. Study-wide results and caveats: Tumor region pairs outstripped tumor-adjacent and tumor-blood pairs in overlap.

The input was 500 ng total RNA; TCR beta cDNA was made from it with a constant-region primer. ARM-PCR was slightly modified, and three nested multiplex PCR rounds with it gave rise to the TCR beta libraries. TRBV1-TRBV30 forward primers paired with a C-beta reverse primer drove the first two PCR rounds, about 11 cycles each. TCRdb re-called the multiplex PCR reads with MiXCR, one entry per CDR3 protein. The repertoire consists of some 190,000 distinct CDR3 sequences, with 60% occurring once and the leading ten covering about 72%. This CDR3 is 11 amino acids long. V lost 6 bases and J 2 bases, leaving 8 bases between the germline ends. Germline V gene sequence: CDR1 SQVTM, CDR2 ANQGSEA. Turning to this clonotype: Its antigen remains unidentified. A much larger clone is a single base away; this may be a read error.

Extraction also yielded germline DNA, while blood RNA was obtained from unsorted whole blood. The chain carries TRBV29-1 and TRBJ2-7; maybe TRBD1 (6 bases). The source is a man in his forties or fifties with primary liver carcinoma and hepatitis B virus infection. The sample comprised peripheral blood. The CDR3 spells CSVGDTYEQYF. In nucleotides, the CDR3 is TGCAGCGTGGGGGACACCTACGAGCAGTACTTC.